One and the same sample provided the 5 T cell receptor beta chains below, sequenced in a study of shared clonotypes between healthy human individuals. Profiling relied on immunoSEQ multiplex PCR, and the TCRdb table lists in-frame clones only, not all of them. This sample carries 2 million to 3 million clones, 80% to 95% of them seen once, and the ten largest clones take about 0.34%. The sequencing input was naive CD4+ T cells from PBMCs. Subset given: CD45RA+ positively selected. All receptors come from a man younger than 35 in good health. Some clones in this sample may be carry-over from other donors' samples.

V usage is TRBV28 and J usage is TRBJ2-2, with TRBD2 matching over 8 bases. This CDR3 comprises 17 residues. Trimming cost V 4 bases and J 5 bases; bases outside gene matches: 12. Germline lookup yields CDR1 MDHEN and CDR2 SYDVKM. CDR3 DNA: TGTGCCAGCAGTTCTTCTAACGGGAGGGCCCGGACCGGGGAGCTGTTTTTT. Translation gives CASSSSNGRARTGELFF.

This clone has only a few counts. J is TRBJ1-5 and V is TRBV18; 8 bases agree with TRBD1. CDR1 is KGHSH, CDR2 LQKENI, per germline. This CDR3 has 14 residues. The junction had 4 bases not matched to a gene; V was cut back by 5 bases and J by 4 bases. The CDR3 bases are TGTGCCAGCTCATCGGGACAGGTGAATCAGCCCCAGCATTTT. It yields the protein CASSSGQVNQPQHF.

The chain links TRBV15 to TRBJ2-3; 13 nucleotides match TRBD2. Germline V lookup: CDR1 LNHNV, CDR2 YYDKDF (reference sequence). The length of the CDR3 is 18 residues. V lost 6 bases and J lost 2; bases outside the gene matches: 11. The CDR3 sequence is CATSETSGRFLSTDTQYF. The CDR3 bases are TGTGCCACCAGTGAGACTAGCGGGAGGTTTCTATCCACAGATACGCAGTATTTT. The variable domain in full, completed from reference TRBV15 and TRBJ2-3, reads DAMVIQNPRYQVTQFGKPVTLSCSQTLNHNVMYWYQQKSSQAPKLLFHYYDKDFNNEADTPDNFQSRRPNTSFCFLDIRSPGLGDTAMYLCATSETSGRFLSTDTQYFGPGTRLTVL.

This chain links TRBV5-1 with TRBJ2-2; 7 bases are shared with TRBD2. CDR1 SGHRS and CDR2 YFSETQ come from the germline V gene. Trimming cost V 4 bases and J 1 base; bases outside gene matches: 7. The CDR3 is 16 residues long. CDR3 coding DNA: TGCGCCAGCAGCCCGAGGAGCGGGGTGAACACCGGGGAGCTGTTTTTT. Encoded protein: CASSPRSGVNTGELFF.

In nucleotides, the CDR3 is TGCGCCAGCAGCCAAGACAGGGGGCCAGATACGCAGTATTTT. Residues: CASSQDRGPDTQYF. The chain couples TRBV4-3 to TRBJ2-3; 8 bases align to TRBD1. The CDR3 has 14 amino acids. J lost 4 bases, V lost 0 bases, and 0 bases had no gene match. CDR1 LGHNA and CDR2 YSLEER come from the germline V gene.